The clone carrying this T cell receptor beta chain was observed at least ten times. As yet, its antigen is unknown. This sample was taken from a study of glioma-infiltrating T cells. Germline values: CDR1 DFQATT, CDR2 SNEGSKA (reference sequence). Trimming left V 6 bases short and J 5 bases short, with 13 bases between. This CDR3 contains 12 residues. Amplification of TCR alpha and beta CDR3 regions from RNA used iRepertoire nested multiplex PCR. MiXCR, applied by TCRdb to the multiplex PCR reads, yields one record per CDR3 protein. The table has approximately 130,000 distinct CDR3 sequences, 20% to 25% seen once. Overall study findings and caveats: Only very few CDR3 sequences appeared in both tissue and blood.

J is TRBJ2-5 and V is TRBV20-1, with no clear D. Source material: glioma tissue, nonneoplastic brain tissue, or PBMCs (not recorded which). This receptor was obtained from a human donor with low-grade glioma or glioblastoma, undergoing nonglioma brain surgery, or in good health (not recorded which). The CDR3 DNA follows: TGCAGTGCCCCGGACGGTAGGGAGACCCAGTACTTC. It encodes CSAPDGRETQYF.